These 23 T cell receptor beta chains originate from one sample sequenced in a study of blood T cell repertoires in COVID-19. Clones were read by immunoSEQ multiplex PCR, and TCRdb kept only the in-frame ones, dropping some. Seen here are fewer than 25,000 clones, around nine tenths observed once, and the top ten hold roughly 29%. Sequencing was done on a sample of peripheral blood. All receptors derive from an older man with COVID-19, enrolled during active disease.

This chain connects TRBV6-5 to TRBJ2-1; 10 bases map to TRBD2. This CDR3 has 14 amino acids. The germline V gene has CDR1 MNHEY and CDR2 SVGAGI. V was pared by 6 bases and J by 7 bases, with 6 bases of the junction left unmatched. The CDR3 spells CASSRLAGVNEQFF. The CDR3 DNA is TGTGCCAGCAGCCGTCTAGCGGGGGTGAATGAGCAGTTCTTC.

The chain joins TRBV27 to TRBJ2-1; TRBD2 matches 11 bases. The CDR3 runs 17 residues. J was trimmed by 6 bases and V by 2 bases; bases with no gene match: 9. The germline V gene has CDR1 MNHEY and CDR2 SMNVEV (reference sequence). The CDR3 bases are TGTGCCAGCAGTTTACGTAACCAACTAGCGGGAGTCAATGAGCAGTTCTTC. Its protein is CASSLRNQLAGVNEQFF.

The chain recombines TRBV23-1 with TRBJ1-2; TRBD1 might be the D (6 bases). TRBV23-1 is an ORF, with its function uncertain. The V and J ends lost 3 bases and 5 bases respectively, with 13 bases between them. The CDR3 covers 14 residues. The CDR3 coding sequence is TGCGCCAGCAGTCAGTGCGGGGGCGCGTATGGCTACACCTTC. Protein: CASSQCGGAYGYTF.

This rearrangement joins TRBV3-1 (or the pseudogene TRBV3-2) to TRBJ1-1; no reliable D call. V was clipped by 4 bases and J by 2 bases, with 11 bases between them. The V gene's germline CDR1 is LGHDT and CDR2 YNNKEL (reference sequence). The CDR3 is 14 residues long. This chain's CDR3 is CASSRRGANTEAFF. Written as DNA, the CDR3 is TGTGCCAGCAGCCGCCGGGGAGCAAACACTGAAGCTTTCTTT.

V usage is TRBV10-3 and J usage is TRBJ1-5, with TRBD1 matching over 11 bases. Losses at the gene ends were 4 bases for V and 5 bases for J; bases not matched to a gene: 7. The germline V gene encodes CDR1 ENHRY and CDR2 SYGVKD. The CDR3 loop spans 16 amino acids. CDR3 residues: CAISASLGQGDQPQHF. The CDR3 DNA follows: TGTGCCATCAGTGCCTCCCTGGGACAGGGGGATCAGCCCCAGCATTTT.

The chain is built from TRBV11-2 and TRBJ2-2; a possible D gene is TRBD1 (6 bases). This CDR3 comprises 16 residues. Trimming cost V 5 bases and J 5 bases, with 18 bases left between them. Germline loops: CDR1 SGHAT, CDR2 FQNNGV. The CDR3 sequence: CASSMAAGQRTGELFF. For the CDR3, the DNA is TGTGCCAGCAGCATGGCGGCTGGACAGAGGACCGGGGAGCTGTTTTTT.

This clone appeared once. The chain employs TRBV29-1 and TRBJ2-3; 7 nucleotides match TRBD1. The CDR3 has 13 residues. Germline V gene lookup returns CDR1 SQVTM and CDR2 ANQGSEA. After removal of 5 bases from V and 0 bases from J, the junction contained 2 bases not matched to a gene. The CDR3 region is CSVSDRSTDTQYF. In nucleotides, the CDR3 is TGCAGCGTTTCGGACAGGAGCACAGATACGCAGTATTTT.

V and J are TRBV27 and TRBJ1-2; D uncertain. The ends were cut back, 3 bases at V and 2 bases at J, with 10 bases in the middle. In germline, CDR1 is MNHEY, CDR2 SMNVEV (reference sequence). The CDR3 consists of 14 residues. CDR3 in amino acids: CASSFGSSNYGYTF. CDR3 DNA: TGTGCCAGCAGTTTTGGTAGCTCGAACTATGGCTACACCTTC.

The CDR3 nucleotides are TGTGCCAGCTCACCCCCGGGGACGAACACCGGGGAGCTGTTTTTT. It is translated as CASSPPGTNTGELFF. The V gene is TRBV18, the J gene TRBJ2-2; possible D gene TRBD2, 5 bases. From germline, CDR1 is KGHSH and CDR2 LQKENI. Trimming took 3 bases from V and 0 from J, leaving 8 bases between them. The CDR3 is made up of 15 amino acids.

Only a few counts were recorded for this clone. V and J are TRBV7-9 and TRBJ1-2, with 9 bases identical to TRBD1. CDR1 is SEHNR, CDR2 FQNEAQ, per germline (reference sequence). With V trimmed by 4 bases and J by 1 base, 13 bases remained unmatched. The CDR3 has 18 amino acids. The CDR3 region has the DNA TGTGCCAGCAGCTCGCCGATCCTACCGGGACAGGGTAACTATGGCTACACCTTC. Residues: CASSSPILPGQGNYGYTF.

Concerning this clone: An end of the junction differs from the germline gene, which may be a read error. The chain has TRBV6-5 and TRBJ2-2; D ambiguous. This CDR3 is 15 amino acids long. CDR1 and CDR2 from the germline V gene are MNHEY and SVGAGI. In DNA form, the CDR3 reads TGTGCCAGCACTTACTTAGACACAAACACCGGGGAGCTGTTTTTT. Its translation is CASTYLDTNTGELFF.

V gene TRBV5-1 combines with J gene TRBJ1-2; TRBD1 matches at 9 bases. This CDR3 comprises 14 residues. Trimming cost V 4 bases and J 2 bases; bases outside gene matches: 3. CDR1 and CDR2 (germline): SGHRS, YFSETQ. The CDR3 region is CASSPTGGNYGYTF. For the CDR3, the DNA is TGCGCCAGCAGCCCGACAGGGGGAAACTATGGCTACACCTTC.

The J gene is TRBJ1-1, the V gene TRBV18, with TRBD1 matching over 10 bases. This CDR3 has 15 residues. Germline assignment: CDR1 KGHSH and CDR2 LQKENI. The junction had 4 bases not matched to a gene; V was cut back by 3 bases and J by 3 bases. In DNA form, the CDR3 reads TGTGCCAGCTCACCCGGACAGGGGGGGTACACTGAAGCTTTCTTT. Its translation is CASSPGQGGYTEAFF.

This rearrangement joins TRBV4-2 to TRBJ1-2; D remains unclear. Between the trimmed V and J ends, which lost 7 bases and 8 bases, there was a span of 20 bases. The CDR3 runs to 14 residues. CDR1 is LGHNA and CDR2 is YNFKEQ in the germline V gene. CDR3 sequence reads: CASTGSQHYSGYTF. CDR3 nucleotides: TGTGCCAGCACCGGATCGCAGCACTACTCGGGCTACACCTTC.

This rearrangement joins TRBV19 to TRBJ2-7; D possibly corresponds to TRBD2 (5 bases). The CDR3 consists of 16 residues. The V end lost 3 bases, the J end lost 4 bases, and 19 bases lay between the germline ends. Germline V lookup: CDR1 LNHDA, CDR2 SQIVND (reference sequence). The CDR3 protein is CASSIPSGVGVYEQYF. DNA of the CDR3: TGTGCCAGTAGTATCCCCTCTGGAGTGGGAGTTTACGAGCAGTACTTC.

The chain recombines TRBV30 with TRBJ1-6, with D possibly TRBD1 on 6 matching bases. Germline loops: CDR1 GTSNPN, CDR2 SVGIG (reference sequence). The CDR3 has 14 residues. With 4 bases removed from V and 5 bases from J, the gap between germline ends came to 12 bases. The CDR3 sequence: CAWNLGANNSPLHF. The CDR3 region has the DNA TGTGCCTGGAATCTGGGGGCCAATAATTCACCCCTCCACTTT. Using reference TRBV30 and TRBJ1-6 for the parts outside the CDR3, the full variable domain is SQTIHQWPATLVQPVGSPLSLECTVEGTSNPNLYWYRQAAGRGLQLLFYSVGIGQISSEVPQNLSASRPQDRQFILSSKKLLLSDSGFYLCAWNLGANNSPLHFGNGTRLTVT.

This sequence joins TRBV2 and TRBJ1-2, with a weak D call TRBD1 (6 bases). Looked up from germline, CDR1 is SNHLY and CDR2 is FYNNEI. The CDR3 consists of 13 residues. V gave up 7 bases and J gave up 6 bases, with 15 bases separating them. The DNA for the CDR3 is TGTGCCAGCACTCGACAGGAAGGAGATGGCTACACCTTC. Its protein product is CASTRQEGDGYTF.

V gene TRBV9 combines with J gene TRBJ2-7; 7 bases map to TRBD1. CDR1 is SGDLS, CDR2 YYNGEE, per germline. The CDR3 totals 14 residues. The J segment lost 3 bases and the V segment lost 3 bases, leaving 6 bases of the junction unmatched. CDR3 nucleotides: TGTGCCAGCAGCGCCGGGACAGTAAACTACGAGCAGTACTTC. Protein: CASSAGTVNYEQYF.

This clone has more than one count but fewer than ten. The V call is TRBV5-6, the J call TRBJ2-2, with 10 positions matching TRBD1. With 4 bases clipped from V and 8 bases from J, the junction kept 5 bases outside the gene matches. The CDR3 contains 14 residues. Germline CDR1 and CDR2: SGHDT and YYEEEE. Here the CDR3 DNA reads TGTGCCAGCAGCCCGAGACAGGGGGCTGGGGAGCTGTTTTTT. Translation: CASSPRQGAGELFF.

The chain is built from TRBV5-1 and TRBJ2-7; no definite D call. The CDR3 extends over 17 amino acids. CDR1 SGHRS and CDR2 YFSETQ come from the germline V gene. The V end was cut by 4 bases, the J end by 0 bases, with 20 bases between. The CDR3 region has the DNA TGCGCCAGCAGCCCTGACCCACTATCGGCCGTCTCCTACGAGCAGTACTTC. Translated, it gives CASSPDPLSAVSYEQYF.

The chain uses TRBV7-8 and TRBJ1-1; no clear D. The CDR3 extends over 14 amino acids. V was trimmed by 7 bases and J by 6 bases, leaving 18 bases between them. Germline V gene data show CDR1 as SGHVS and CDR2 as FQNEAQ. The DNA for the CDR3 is TGTGCCAGCATCCCCGAGGGTTGGGGTTCTGAAGCTTTCTTT. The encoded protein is CASIPEGWGSEAFF.

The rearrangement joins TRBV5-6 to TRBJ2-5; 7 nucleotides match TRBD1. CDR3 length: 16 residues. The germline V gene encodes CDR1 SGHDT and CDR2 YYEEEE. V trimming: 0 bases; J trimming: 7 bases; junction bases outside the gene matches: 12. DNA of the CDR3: TGTGCCAGCAGCTTGGGACAGGGCAATAATATAAGGACCCAGTACTTC. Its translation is CASSLGQGNNIRTQYF.

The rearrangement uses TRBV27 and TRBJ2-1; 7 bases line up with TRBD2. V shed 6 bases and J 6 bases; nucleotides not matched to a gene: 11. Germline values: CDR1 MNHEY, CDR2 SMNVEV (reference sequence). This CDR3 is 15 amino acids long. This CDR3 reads CASSPMGLAANEQFF. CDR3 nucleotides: TGTGCCAGCAGCCCTATGGGGCTAGCGGCCAATGAGCAGTTCTTC.